Listed here are 6 T cell receptor beta chains from one sample, sequenced in a study of identical twins. One entry per CDR3 protein, called by TCRdb with MiXCR from the 5' RACE reads. The sample consists of about 1.7 million distinct CDR3 sequences, about 32% of them appearing once. The specimen was cord blood. These receptors all stem from a newborn girl in good health.

This sequence joins TRBV28 and TRBJ2-7, with a possible D match to TRBD2 (5 bases). V was pared by 8 bases and J by 7 bases, with 24 bases between. This CDR3 has 15 amino acids. The germline V gene has CDR1 MDHEN and CDR2 SYDVKM. This CDR3 is CASAPQRPYYNEQYF. The CDR3 DNA reads TGTGCCAGCGCTCCCCAGCGGCCTTACTACAATGAGCAGTACTTC. Based on the CDR3 plus reference TRBV28 and TRBJ2-7, the full variable domain is DVKVTQSSRYLVKRTGEKVFLECVQDMDHENMFWYRQDPGLGLRLIYFSYDVKMKEKGDIPEGYSVSREKKERFSLILESASTNQTSMYLCASAPQRPYYNEQYFGPGTRLTVT.

This clonotype was seen only a few times. The chain couples TRBV7-8 to TRBJ2-7; D may be TRBD1 (7 bases). The germline V and J ends were trimmed by 6 bases and 3 bases, with 18 bases remaining between them. Per the germline V gene, CDR1 is SGHVS and CDR2 is FQNEAQ. The CDR3 runs 15 residues. DNA of the CDR3: TGTGCCAGCAGTCCAGGGGGGTTTGGTGTCTACGAGCAGTACTTC. It is translated as CASSPGGFGVYEQYF.

The chain joins TRBV6-1 to TRBJ2-1; TRBD2 matches at 7 bases. The CDR3 covers 11 residues. The junction had 7 bases not matched to a gene; V was cut back by 8 bases and J by 12 bases. Germline assignment: CDR1 MNHNS and CDR2 SASEGT. The CDR3: CASGKGGVQFF. CDR3 nucleotide sequence: TGTGCCAGCGGAAAGGGAGGGGTGCAGTTCTTC.

This clonotype was observed a handful of times. The gene calls are TRBV6-5 and TRBJ2-3, with unresolved D. Germline loops: CDR1 MNHEY, CDR2 SVGAGI. V was shortened by 2 bases and J by 2 bases, with 14 bases between the two germline ends. CDR3 length equals 16 residues. The CDR3 sequence: CASSYTRTLHTDTQYF. In DNA, the CDR3 is TGTGCCAGCAGTTACACAAGAACACTCCACACAGATACGCAGTATTTT.

This clonotype was picked up a small number of times. V is TRBV11-2 and J is TRBJ2-3, with 9 bases fitting TRBD2. J lost 7 bases, V lost 5 bases, and 10 bases had no gene match. The CDR3 loop spans 15 amino acids. Germline-derived CDR1 and CDR2 are SGHAT and FQNNGV. The CDR3 is CASSNSGSSGYTQYF. The DNA of the CDR3 is TGTGCCAGCAGCAATAGCGGGAGCTCCGGGTATACGCAGTATTTT.

The chain is built from TRBV14 and TRBJ2-1; 9 bases agree with TRBD2. Germline CDR1 SGHDN, CDR2 FVKESK. The CDR3 spans 14 residues. The V gene end was trimmed by 3 bases and the J gene end by 8 bases; junction bases not matched to a gene: 5. The CDR3 loop is CASSQGLAADEQFF. The CDR3 nucleotides read TGTGCCAGCAGCCAGGGACTAGCAGCCGATGAGCAGTTCTTC.